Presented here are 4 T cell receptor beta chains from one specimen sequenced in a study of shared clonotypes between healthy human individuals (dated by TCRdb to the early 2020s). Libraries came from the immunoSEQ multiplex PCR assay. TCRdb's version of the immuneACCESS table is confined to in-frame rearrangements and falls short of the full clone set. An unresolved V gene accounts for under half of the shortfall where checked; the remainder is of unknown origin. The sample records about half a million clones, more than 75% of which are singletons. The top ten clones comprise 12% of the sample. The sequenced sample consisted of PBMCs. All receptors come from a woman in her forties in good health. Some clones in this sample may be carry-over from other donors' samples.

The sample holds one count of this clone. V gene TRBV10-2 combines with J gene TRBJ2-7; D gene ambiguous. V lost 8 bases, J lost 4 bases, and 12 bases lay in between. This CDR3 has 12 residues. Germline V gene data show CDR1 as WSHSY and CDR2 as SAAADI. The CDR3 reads CASGTGKYEQYF. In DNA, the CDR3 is TGCGCCAGCGGTACTGGAAAATACGAGCAGTACTTC.

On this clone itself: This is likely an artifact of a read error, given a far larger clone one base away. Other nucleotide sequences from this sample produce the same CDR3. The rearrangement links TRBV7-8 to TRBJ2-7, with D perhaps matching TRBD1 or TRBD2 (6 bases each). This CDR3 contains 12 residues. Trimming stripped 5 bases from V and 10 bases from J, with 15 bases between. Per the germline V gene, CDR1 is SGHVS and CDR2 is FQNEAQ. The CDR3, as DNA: TGTGCCAGCAGCCACGGGGGCGGCGAACAGTACTTC. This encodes CASSHGGGEQYF.

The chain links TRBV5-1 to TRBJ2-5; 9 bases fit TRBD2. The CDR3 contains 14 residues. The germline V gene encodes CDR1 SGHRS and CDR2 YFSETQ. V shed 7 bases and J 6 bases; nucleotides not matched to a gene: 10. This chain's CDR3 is CASAPFSGGKTQYF. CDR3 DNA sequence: TGCGCCAGCGCACCCTTTAGCGGGGGTAAGACCCAGTACTTC.

The CDR3 DNA reads as TGTGCCAGCAGGCGAAACCGGGACAGGGGGACCCTTGCTGGCTACACCTTC. Protein sequence: CASRRNRDRGTLAGYTF. The J gene is TRBJ1-2, the V gene TRBV28; 11 nucleotides align to TRBD1. Unmatched junction bases numbered 16, after V lost 6 bases and J lost 7 bases. CDR1 is MDHEN, CDR2 SYDVKM, per germline. The CDR3 covers 17 residues.